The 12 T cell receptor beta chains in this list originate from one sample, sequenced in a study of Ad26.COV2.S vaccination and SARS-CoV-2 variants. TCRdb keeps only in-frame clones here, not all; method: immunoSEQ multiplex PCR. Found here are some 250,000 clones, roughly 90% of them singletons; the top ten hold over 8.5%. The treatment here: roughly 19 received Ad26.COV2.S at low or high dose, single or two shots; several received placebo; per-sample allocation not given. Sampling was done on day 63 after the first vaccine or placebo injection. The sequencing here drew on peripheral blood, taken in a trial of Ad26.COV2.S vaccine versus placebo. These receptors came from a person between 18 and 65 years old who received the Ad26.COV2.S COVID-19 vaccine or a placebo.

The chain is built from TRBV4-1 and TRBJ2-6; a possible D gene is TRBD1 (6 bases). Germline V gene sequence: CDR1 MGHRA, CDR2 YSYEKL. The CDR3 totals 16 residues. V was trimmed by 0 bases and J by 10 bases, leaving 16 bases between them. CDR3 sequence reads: CASSQDWGPMANVLTF. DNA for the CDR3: TGCGCCAGCAGCCAAGATTGGGGGCCGATGGCGAACGTCCTGACTTTC.

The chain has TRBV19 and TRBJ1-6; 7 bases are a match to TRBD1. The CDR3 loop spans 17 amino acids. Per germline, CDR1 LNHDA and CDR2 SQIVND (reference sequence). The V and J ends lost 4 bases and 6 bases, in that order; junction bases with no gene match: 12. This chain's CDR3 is CASSKGTERRTNSPLHF. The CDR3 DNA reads TGTGCCAGTAGTAAGGGGACAGAAAGAAGGACTAATTCACCCCTCCACTTT.

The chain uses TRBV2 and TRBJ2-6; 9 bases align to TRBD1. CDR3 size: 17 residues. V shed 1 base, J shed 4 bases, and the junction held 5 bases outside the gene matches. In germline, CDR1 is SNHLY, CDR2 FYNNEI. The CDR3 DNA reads TGTGCCAGCAGTGAAGAGGTACAGGGGGCCGGGGCCAACGTCCTGACTTTC. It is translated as CASSEEVQGAGANVLTF.

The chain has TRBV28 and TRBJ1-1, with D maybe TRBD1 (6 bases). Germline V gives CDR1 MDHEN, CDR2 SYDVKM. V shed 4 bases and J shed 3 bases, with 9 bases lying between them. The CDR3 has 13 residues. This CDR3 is CASSSDSYTEAFF. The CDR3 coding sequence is TGTGCCAGCAGTTCGGACAGCTACACTGAAGCTTTCTTT.

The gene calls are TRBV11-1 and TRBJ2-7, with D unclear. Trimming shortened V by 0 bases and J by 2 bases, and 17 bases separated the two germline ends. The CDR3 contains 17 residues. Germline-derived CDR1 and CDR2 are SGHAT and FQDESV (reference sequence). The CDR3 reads CASSLARKWHLPYEQYF. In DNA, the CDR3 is TGTGCCAGCAGCTTAGCCCGAAAGTGGCACCTGCCCTACGAGCAGTACTTC.

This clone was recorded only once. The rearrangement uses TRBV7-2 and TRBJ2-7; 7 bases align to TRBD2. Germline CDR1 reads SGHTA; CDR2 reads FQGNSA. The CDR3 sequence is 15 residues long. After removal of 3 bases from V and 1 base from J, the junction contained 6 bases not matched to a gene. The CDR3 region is CASSFPAGTSYEQYF. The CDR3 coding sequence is TGTGCCAGCAGCTTCCCAGCGGGGACTTCCTACGAGCAGTACTTC.

The CDR3 DNA reads as TGTGCCAGCAGTTATTCTAATTCGAACACCGGGGAGCTGTTTTTT. This encodes CASSYSNSNTGELFF. The J gene is TRBJ2-2, the V gene TRBV6-2 or TRBV6-3; D gene unclear. Per the germline V gene, CDR1 is MNHEY and CDR2 is SVGEGT. This CDR3 is 15 amino acids long. V lost 3 bases and J lost 0, with 8 bases in between.

The CDR3 is CASSPRTGGIKNEQYF. CDR3 sequence (DNA): TGTGCCAGCAGCCCACGGACAGGGGGGATAAAGAACGAGCAGTACTTC. The chain recombines TRBV3-1 (or the pseudogene TRBV3-2) with TRBJ2-7; 10 bases map to TRBD1. J lost 5 bases, V lost 4 bases, and 11 bases had no gene match. The germline V gene has CDR1 LGHDT and CDR2 YNNKEL (reference sequence). There are 16 residues in the CDR3.

The CDR3 region has the DNA TGTGCCAGCAGCCAAGTGGGACAGGGGAGGGGAATGACCCAGTACTTC. As protein: CASSQVGQGRGMTQYF. This chain joins TRBV3-1 (or the pseudogene TRBV3-2) and TRBJ2-5, with 10 bases fitting TRBD1. The CDR3 covers 16 residues. Germline V CDR1 and CDR2: LGHDT, YNNKEL (reference sequence). Trimming cost V 1 base and J 7 bases; bases outside gene matches: 9.

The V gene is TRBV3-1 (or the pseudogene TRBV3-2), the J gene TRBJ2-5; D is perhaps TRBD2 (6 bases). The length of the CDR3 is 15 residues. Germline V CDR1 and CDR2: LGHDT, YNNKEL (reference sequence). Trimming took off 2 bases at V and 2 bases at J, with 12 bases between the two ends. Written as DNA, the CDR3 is TGTGCCAGCAGCCAAACGGGACTGACACAAGAGACCCAGTACTTC. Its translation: CASSQTGLTQETQYF.

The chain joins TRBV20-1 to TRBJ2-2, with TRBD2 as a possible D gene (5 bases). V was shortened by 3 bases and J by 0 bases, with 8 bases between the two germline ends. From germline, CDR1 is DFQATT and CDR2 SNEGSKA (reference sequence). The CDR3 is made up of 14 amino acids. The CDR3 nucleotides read TGCAGTGCTAGTCGGGGTTCGAACACCGGGGAGCTGTTTTTT. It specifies CSASRGSNTGELFF.

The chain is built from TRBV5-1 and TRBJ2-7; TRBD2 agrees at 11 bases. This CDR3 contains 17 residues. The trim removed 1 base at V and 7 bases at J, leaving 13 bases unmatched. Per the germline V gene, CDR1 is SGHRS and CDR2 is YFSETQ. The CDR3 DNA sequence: TGCGCCAGCAGCTTGCAACCTAGCGGGAGGCCCGGCGAGGAGCAGTACTTC. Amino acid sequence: CASSLQPSGRPGEEQYF.